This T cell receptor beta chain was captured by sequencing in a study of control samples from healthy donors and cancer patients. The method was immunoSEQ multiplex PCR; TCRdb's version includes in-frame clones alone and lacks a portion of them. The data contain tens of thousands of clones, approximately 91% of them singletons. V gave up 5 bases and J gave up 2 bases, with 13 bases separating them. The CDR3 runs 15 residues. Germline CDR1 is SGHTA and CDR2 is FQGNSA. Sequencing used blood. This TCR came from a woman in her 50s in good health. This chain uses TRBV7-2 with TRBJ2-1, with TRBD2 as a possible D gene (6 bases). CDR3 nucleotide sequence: TGTGCCAGCAGCACCGGGACTTTTACCTACAATGAGCAGTTCTTC. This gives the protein CASSTGTFTYNEQFF.